The sequence of this T cell receptor beta chain was determined in a study of Graves' ophthalmopathy and Graves' hyperthyroidism. CAS ≥3, NOSPECS ≥4, moderate-to-severe activity and duration under 3 months marked donors with ophthalmopathy. The diagnosis combined clinical symptoms, thyroxine, TRAb, thyroid ultrasound and orbital computed tomography scans. This clonotype was counted many times. Antigen unknown. Its ends do not fully match the called genes, so a read error is possible. Findings and limits, study-wide: Cross-validated, the 13-signature model showed 87.88%/81.08% sensitivity/specificity, and 80%/75% in the test set.

Amplification of TCR beta CDR3 regions used RNA transcripts. Following a first-round RT-PCR that used HTBI primers, a second-round multiplex PCR was carried out. TCRdb used MiXCR to reprocess the multiplex PCR reads, holding one entry per CDR3 protein. The sample contains some 210,000 distinct CDR3 sequences, 25% to 30% of which appear only once. The sample was peripheral blood. This TCR came from a man aged 45-65 years with Graves' ophthalmopathy.

The DNA for the CDR3 is TGTGCCAGCAGTTACTCGAGTGGAGCCCCGGCGTCCCTGAACTTC. As protein: CASSYSSGAPASLNF. The chain is built from TRBV6-5 and TRBJ1-2; D not resolved. Germline CDR1 MNHEY, CDR2 SVGAGI. The CDR3 is made up of 15 amino acids.